Listed below are T cell receptor beta chains from one sample, sequenced in a study of T-cell reconstitution after alpha-beta-depleted transplantation in children. MiXCR was run by TCRdb on the PCR reads, yielding one entry per CDR3 protein. The table includes 100,000 to 120,000 distinct CDR3 sequences, 5% to 8% detected once. The sequencing here drew on PBMCs, mostly from graft donor cells, taken 360 days after TCRalphabeta/CD19-depleted stem cell transplant. These TCRs come from a male patient aged 2 to 9 who had a stem cell transplant for acute lymphoblastic leukemia, so the T cells may come from the graft donor. The CDR3 runs from the conserved cysteine through the conserved F or W. Fields, in order: J gene, V gene, CDR3 protein.

TRBJ2-1 TRBV7-2 CASSLVVGLPFDEQFF
TRBJ2-1 TRBV29-1 CSVNGLAGDHSYNEQFF
TRBJ2-7 TRBV4-2 CASSPRGDHEQYF
TRBJ2-7 TRBV10-3 CAISEIIRDGQYF
TRBJ2-3 TRBV9 CASGPSDTQYF
TRBJ1-5 TRBV28 CASSFGISNQPQHF
TRBJ2-2 TRBV11-2 CASSSPPLAGRLNTGELFF
TRBJ2-5 TRBV6-2/TRBV6-3 CASSSGLAGTQTQYF
TRBJ2-7 TRBV7-9 CASTGQGASYEQYF
TRBJ2-1 TRBV9 CASSVVVADEQFF
TRBJ2-7 TRBV5-6 CASSFLAYEQYF
TRBJ2-3 TRBV24-1 CATSDLSGGSTDTQYF
TRBJ2-7 TRBV15 CATSGSGHRTEQYF
TRBJ2-7 TRBV7-9 CASSSRLAGAYEQYF
TRBJ1-5 TRBV7-9 CASSLGHQPQHF
TRBJ1-2 TRBV12-5 CASGLAPTSYGYTF
TRBJ1-1 TRBV4-3 CASSHPGTGGTEAFF
TRBJ2-7 TRBV2 CASIREGSYEQYF
TRBJ2-7 TRBV7-7 CASSSGISYEQYF
TRBJ2-7 TRBV12-3/TRBV12-4 CASSPSGQTYEQYF
TRBJ2-7 TRBV6-4 CASSFKLAAPYEQYF
TRBJ2-3 TRBV24-1 CATSDRTVFSWDTQYF
TRBJ2-1 TRBV5-6 CASSGVLAGEFFSYNEQFF
TRBJ2-6 TRBV5-1 CASSLRGRSSGANVLTF
TRBJ2-2 TRBV6-5 CASSYPRGQPGELFF
TRBJ2-1 TRBV24-1 CATSDRAGGYNEQFF
TRBJ2-1 TRBV11-1 CASRPGLAGGSSYNEQFF
TRBJ2-7 TRBV28 CASTKPDRVHEQYF
TRBJ2-1 TRBV5-1 CASSLRDQEDGNEQFF
TRBJ1-1 TRBV9 CASSPRDRGKGAFF
TRBJ2-7 TRBV27 CATGGAGAFYEQYF
TRBJ1-5 TRBV18 CASSSGTGADQPQHF
TRBJ2-6 TRBV5-1 CASSLRTPWGSGANVLTF
TRBJ2-3 TRBV6-1 CASSAVADRRF
TRBJ1-5 TRBV12-3/TRBV12-4 CATSRRVGNQPQHF
TRBJ2-2 TRBV4-1 CASSPLPGELFF
TRBJ2-7 TRBV2 CASSWDRGSYEQYF
TRBJ2-1 TRBV19 CASSIAAGGYNEQFF
TRBJ2-6 TRBV2 CASRIRGPGANVLTF
TRBJ1-2 TRBV2 CASRGRGRGYGYTF
TRBJ2-7 TRBV6-2/TRBV6-3 CASAPMGSSYEQYF
TRBJ1-3 TRBV7-2 CASSYPGRPEDTIYF
TRBJ1-6 TRBV5-6 CASSLNSYSPLHF
TRBJ2-1 TRBV4-1 CASSQVGERPFF
TRBJ1-2 TRBV6-2/TRBV6-3 CASSPGPGHGYTF
TRBJ2-1 TRBV7-9 CASRPAGTSGYNEQFF
TRBJ2-3 TRBV24-1 CATSDPSPDSSSTDTQYF
TRBJ1-5 TRBV12-5 CASGLGAGQPQHF
TRBJ1-1 TRBV13 CASSYLGSIEAFF
TRBJ2-1 TRBV28 CASARGPYQDNEQFF
TRBJ2-3 TRBV3-1 CTSCPGPRQGWRGDTQYF
TRBJ2-3 TRBV11-1 CASSPPTRTDPLTDTQYF
TRBJ1-2 TRBV2 CASSPRAEGYTF
TRBJ2-3 TRBV4-3 CASSHPGDTQYF
TRBJ2-1 TRBV24-1 CATSDPGTSAYNEQFF
TRBJ1-1 TRBV4-1 CASSLRWGTNTEAFF
TRBJ1-1 TRBV9 CASSSGPSGKTEAFF
TRBJ2-2 TRBV25-1 CASSEFYTGNTGELFF
TRBJ2-1 TRBV19 CASSIGNYNEQFF
TRBJ2-2 TRBV9 CASSLEVSGVTGELFF